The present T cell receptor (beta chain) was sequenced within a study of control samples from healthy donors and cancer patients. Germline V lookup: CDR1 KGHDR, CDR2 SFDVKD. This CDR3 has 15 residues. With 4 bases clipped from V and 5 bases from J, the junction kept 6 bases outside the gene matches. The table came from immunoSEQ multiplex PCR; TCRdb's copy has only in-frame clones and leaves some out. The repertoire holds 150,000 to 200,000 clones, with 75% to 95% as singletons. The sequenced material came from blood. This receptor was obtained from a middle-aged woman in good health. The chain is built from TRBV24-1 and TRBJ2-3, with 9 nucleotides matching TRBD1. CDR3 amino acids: CATSETGGARDTQYF. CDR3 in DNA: TGTGCCACCAGTGAGACAGGGGGAGCACGAGATACGCAGTATTTT.